The clone carrying this T cell receptor beta chain was seen a handful of times. This CDR3 has 14 amino acids. Germline assignment: CDR1 SGHRS and CDR2 YFSETQ. Losses at the gene ends were 4 bases for V and 11 bases for J; bases not matched to a gene: 13. For the second PCR, which ran for about 7 to 11 cycles, a sample-barcoded 5' primer and a J-beta primer mix were used. TCRdb re-derived calls from the 5' RACE reads in MiXCR, one entry per CDR3 protein. The sample carries 1,500,000 or so distinct CDR3 sequences, roughly 64% recorded once. This entry belongs to a study of blood T cells in healthy people across ages.

This TCR was recovered from a man between 18 and 29 years old in good health. Specimen: blood. The rearrangement uses TRBV5-1 and TRBJ2-5, with TRBD1 matching 8 bases. The CDR3 DNA follows: TGCGCCAGCAGCATGGGACAGGCGGTTAGGGAGCAGTACTTC. Translation: CASSMGQAVREQYF.